A single sample is the source of the 28 T cell receptor beta chains below, sequenced in a study of human T cells and chemical hapten exposure. TCRdb re-analysed the RACE reads in MiXCR, keeping a single row per CDR3 protein. The sample contains over 85,000 distinct CDR3 sequences, over 7.5% of which appear only once. Sample time point: patch test 2, 6 weeks after DPC sensitization. Documented treatment: therapeutic diphenylcyclopropenone sensitization with weekly scalp DPC. The sequenced sample was whole blood, obtained in connection with sensitization to the hapten diphenylcyclopropenone (DPC). The receptors derive from a woman in her thirties or forties with alopecia areata. Some clones in this sample may be carry-over from other donors' samples.

This clonotype was observed many times. The chain joins TRBV7-3 to TRBJ2-1; D is unresolved. The V end lost 4 bases, the J end lost 9 bases, and 10 bases lay between the germline ends. The CDR3 consists of 12 residues. CDR1 and CDR2 (germline): SGHTA, FQGTGA. The CDR3 loop is CASSSRSGEQFF. Here the CDR3 DNA reads TGTGCCAGCAGCTCCCGTTCAGGTGAGCAGTTCTTC.

This clonotype has just a few counts. V is TRBV7-9 and J is TRBJ1-1; the D gene is possibly TRBD1 (5 bases). CDR1 is SEHNR, CDR2 FQNEAQ, per germline (reference sequence). Between the trimmed V and J ends, which lost 4 bases and 4 bases, there was a span of 16 bases. The CDR3 runs to 15 residues. CDR3 sequence: CASSSGQGRATEAFF. CDR3 coding DNA: TGTGCCAGCAGCTCCGGGCAGGGCAGGGCCACTGAAGCTTTCTTT.

Ten or more counts support this clonotype. This chain connects TRBV5-4 to TRBJ2-5; the match to TRBD1 covers 10 bases. Germline CDR1 reads SGHNT; CDR2 reads YYREEE (reference sequence). The V gene end was trimmed by 4 bases and the J gene end by 4 bases; junction bases not matched to a gene: 10. This CDR3 has 16 residues. DNA for the CDR3: TGTGCCAGCAGCCCAGCCGGGACAGGGGCGGGAGAGACCCAGTACTTC. Encoded protein: CASSPAGTGAGETQYF.

The table lists this clonotype with a few counts. V is TRBV6-4 and J is TRBJ2-7; D call uncertain. This CDR3 is 12 amino acids long. CDR1 and CDR2 (germline): MRHNA, SNTAGT. Trimming stripped 6 bases from V and 4 bases from J, with 10 bases between. The CDR3 DNA sequence: TGTGCCAGCAGCACCCCTCGATACGAGCAGTACTTC. This gives the protein CASSTPRYEQYF.

The sample holds many counts of this clonotype. V is TRBV6-5 and J is TRBJ1-1, with no clear D. The germline V gene has CDR1 MNHEY and CDR2 SVGAGI. The CDR3 consists of 12 residues. V lost 5 bases, J lost 9 bases, and 13 bases lay in between. DNA for the CDR3: TGTGCCAGCAGTCGAACCAGGACCAAAGCTTTCTTT. Its translation is CASSRTRTKAFF.

This clonotype was detected ten times or more. The chain is built from TRBV6-6 and TRBJ2-3; D gene uncertain. Germline V CDR1 and CDR2: MNHNY, SVGAGI (reference sequence). V was cut by 4 bases and J by 1 base, with 12 bases left in between. This CDR3 spans 15 amino acids. The CDR3 bases are TGTGCCAGCAGTTTCGGGTTAGGAGGCACAGATACGCAGTATTTT. Amino acids: CASSFGLGGTDTQYF.

This clonotype was detected ten times or more. The chain links TRBV9 to TRBJ2-1; 8 nucleotides line up with TRBD2. Per germline, CDR1 SGDLS and CDR2 YYNGEE. V trimming: 4 bases; J trimming: 7 bases; junction bases outside the gene matches: 16. CDR3 length: 17 amino acids. CDR3 sequence (DNA): TGTGCCAGCAGCTTGGATGAGGGCAGCGGGAGCCGGAATGAGCAGTTCTTC. Its protein product is CASSLDEGSGSRNEQFF.

This chain connects TRBV30 to TRBJ2-7; D may be TRBD1 (6 bases). The CDR3 is made up of 15 amino acids. Germline V gene sequence: CDR1 GTSNPN, CDR2 SVGIG (reference sequence). Trimming removed 1 base at V and 6 bases at J, with 19 bases between. The CDR3 is CAWSAPRARGSEQYF. The DNA of the CDR3 is TGTGCCTGGAGTGCCCCCCGGGCCAGGGGTTCCGAGCAGTACTTC.

Ten or more counts support this clonotype. The chain couples TRBV29-1 to TRBJ2-1; 11 bases align to TRBD2. The V and J ends lost 7 bases and 7 bases, in that order; junction bases with no gene match: 9. Germline assignment: CDR1 SQVTM and CDR2 ANQGSEA. The CDR3 contains 14 residues. CDR3 DNA sequence: TGCAGCGGAGCGGGACTAGCGGCGGGGAATGAGCAGTTCTTC. Translating it yields CSGAGLAAGNEQFF.

The chain couples TRBV4-3 to TRBJ2-3; TRBD2 aligns across 10 bases. Per the germline V gene, CDR1 is LGHNA and CDR2 is YSLEER. Germline trimming cut 0 bases from V and 3 bases from J; bases unmatched to any gene: 6. CDR3 length equals 17 residues. DNA of the CDR3: TGCGCCAGCAGCCAAGATCGGCTAGCGGGAGAAACAGATACGCAGTATTTT. It yields the protein CASSQDRLAGETDTQYF.

This clonotype was found many times. The chain recombines TRBV4-3 with TRBJ2-2, with D uncertain. CDR1 is LGHNA and CDR2 is YSLEER in the germline V gene. The V end lost 0 bases, the J end lost 5 bases, and 4 bases lay between the germline ends. The CDR3 length is 13 residues. The CDR3 nucleotides are TGCGCCAGCAGCCAAGACCTAACCGGGGAGCTGTTTTTT. It translates to CASSQDLTGELFF.

This clonotype was detected many times. V usage is TRBV25-1 and J usage is TRBJ2-5, with TRBD1 matching over 9 bases. Germline CDR1 and CDR2: MGHDK and SYGVNS. V gave up 5 bases and J gave up 7 bases; unmatched junction bases: 8. The CDR3 has 14 amino acids. CDR3 loop: CASSPDRGWGTQYF. The CDR3 DNA sequence: TGTGCCAGCAGTCCGGACAGGGGCTGGGGGACCCAGTACTTC.

This clonotype has a count of ten or more. This rearrangement joins TRBV7-9 to TRBJ1-1, with TRBD1 matching over 7 bases. Germline V CDR1 and CDR2: SEHNR, FQNEAQ (reference sequence). Trimming at V came to 0 bases and at J to 7 bases, leaving 5 bases not matched to a gene. This CDR3 has 14 residues. This CDR3 is CASSLAIRQGEAFF. The CDR3 DNA reads TGTGCCAGCAGCTTAGCCATCCGACAGGGTGAAGCTTTCTTT.

At least ten counts were recorded for this clonotype. This sequence joins TRBV29-1 and TRBJ1-1; D gene uncertain. The germline V gene has CDR1 SQVTM and CDR2 ANQGSEA. V dropped 6 bases and J dropped 4 bases, with 15 bases sitting between them. This CDR3 has 13 amino acids. CDR3: CSVNTLGSTEAFF. In DNA form, the CDR3 reads TGCAGCGTCAACACCCTGGGGAGCACTGAAGCTTTCTTT.

This clonotype was counted many times. The chain has TRBV2 and TRBJ1-1; D is ambiguous. CDR1 SNHLY and CDR2 FYNNEI come from the germline V gene. Trimming took off 4 bases at V and 1 base at J, with 7 bases between the two ends. This CDR3 is built from 13 residues. CDR3 nucleotides: TGTGCCAGCAGTGGACTCCAGAACACTGAAGCTTTCTTT. Amino acid sequence: CASSGLQNTEAFF.

This clonotype was recorded many times. This rearrangement joins TRBV18 to TRBJ1-3; no firm D call. The ends were cut back, 0 bases at V and 0 bases at J, with 9 bases in the middle. The CDR3 is 16 residues long. Germline CDR1 reads KGHSH; CDR2 reads LQKENI. CDR3 loop: CASSPPQVLSGNTIYF. As DNA, the CDR3 is TGTGCCAGCTCACCACCGCAAGTGCTCTCTGGAAACACCATATATTTT.

This clonotype has a count of ten or more. The chain couples TRBV18 to TRBJ2-5, with TRBD2 matching over 13 bases. CDR3 length: 16 amino acids. Trimming cost V 3 bases and J 5 bases; bases outside gene matches: 6. In germline, CDR1 is KGHSH, CDR2 LQKENI. The CDR3 sequence is CASSPRTSGSFETQYF. In DNA form, the CDR3 reads TGTGCCAGCTCACCCAGGACTAGCGGGAGTTTTGAGACCCAGTACTTC.

This clonotype occurred many times. The chain joins TRBV28 to TRBJ2-7, with D maybe TRBD1 (5 bases). Germline V gene lookup returns CDR1 MDHEN and CDR2 SYDVKM. Trimming removed 7 bases at V and 5 bases at J, with 18 bases between. The length of the CDR3 is 14 residues. CDR3 region: CASTAAGLFDEQYF. The CDR3 bases are TGTGCCAGCACCGCGGCAGGGCTTTTTGACGAGCAGTACTTC.

The rearrangement uses TRBV20-1 and TRBJ2-5, with no clear D. V shed 2 bases and J shed 2 bases, with 9 bases lying between them. This CDR3 spans 13 amino acids. CDR1 and CDR2 from the germline V gene are DFQATT and SNEGSKA (reference sequence). CDR3 protein: CSARRPSQETQYF. The CDR3 region has the DNA TGCAGTGCTAGACGGCCGTCGCAAGAGACCCAGTACTTC.

This clonotype has ten or more counts. The chain employs TRBV5-1 and TRBJ2-7, with D possibly matching TRBD2 (7 bases). Germline loops: CDR1 SGHRS, CDR2 YFSETQ. V was cut by 4 bases and J by 4 bases, with 24 bases left in between. This CDR3 has 17 residues. The CDR3 here is CASSRIAGEGGVYEQYF. The CDR3 DNA follows: TGCGCCAGCAGCCGCATCGCGGGGGAAGGGGGAGTATACGAGCAGTACTTC.

The chain couples TRBV4-2 to TRBJ2-3; TRBD1 aligns across 8 bases. J lost 4 bases, V lost 0 bases, and 9 bases had no gene match. CDR1 and CDR2 (germline): LGHNA, YNFKEQ. The CDR3 is 17 residues long. CDR3 DNA: TGTGCCAGCAGCCAAGAAAGTAGCAGGGGGCGCCCAGATACGCAGTATTTT. Amino acids: CASSQESSRGRPDTQYF.

There are a few counts of this clonotype. The chain employs TRBV7-8 and TRBJ1-6; 9 positions match TRBD1. The CDR3 has 15 amino acids. The V gene end was trimmed by 4 bases and the J gene end by 8 bases; junction bases not matched to a gene: 6. CDR1 is SGHVS, CDR2 FQNEAQ, per germline. This chain's CDR3 is CASSSGTGKDSPLHF. DNA of the CDR3: TGTGCCAGCAGCTCCGGGACAGGGAAGGATTCACCCCTCCACTTT.

This clonotype has at least ten counts. One end of the junction does not line up with germline, which may come from a read error. The J gene is TRBJ2-7, the V gene TRBV5-1; no definite D call. The V gene's germline CDR1 is SGHRS and CDR2 YFSETQ. The CDR3 length is 13 residues. Here the CDR3 reads CASSLVPPRTGPF. As DNA, the CDR3 is TGCGCCAGCAGCTTGGTCCCTCCCCGGACCGGACCCTTC.

This chain joins TRBV7-9 and TRBJ2-2; 8 bases map to TRBD2. Germline V gene data show CDR1 as SEHNR and CDR2 as FQNEAQ (reference sequence). With 5 bases clipped from V and 8 bases from J, the junction kept 7 bases outside the gene matches. The CDR3 has 14 amino acids. The CDR3 DNA reads TGTGCCAGCAGCCCGAGCGGGAGCGAGGGGGAGCTGTTTTTT. Translated: CASSPSGSEGELFF.

The chain links TRBV10-2 to TRBJ2-5; 9 nucleotides match TRBD1. Germline lookup yields CDR1 WSHSY and CDR2 SAAADI. The CDR3 sequence is 14 residues long. V trimming: 6 bases; J trimming: 4 bases; junction bases outside the gene matches: 6. The CDR3 coding sequence is TGCGCCAGCAGACCGGGACAGGGCGGAGAGACCCAGTACTTC. This sequence encodes CASRPGQGGETQYF.

The table lists this clonotype with a few counts. The chain joins TRBV14 to TRBJ2-2; TRBD1 might be the D (5 bases). This CDR3 spans 17 amino acids. In germline, CDR1 is SGHDN, CDR2 FVKESK. Trimming removed 3 bases from V and 6 bases from J, with 20 bases in between. CDR3 sequence reads: CASSHPLQGLKAGELFF. The CDR3 nucleotides read TGTGCCAGCAGCCATCCCCTTCAGGGATTGAAGGCCGGGGAGCTGTTTTTT. Full variable domain (missing parts from reference TRBV14 and TRBJ2-2): EAGVTQFPSHSVIEKGQTVTLRCDPISGHDNLYWYRRVMGKEIKFLLHFVKESKQDESGMPNNRFLAERTGGTYSTLKVQPAELEDSGVYFCASSHPLQGLKAGELFFGEGSRLTVL.

This clonotype appeared a few times. The chain joins TRBV3-1 to TRBJ2-1; 10 nucleotides align to TRBD2. CDR3 length: 15 residues. The J segment lost 8 bases and the V segment lost 0 bases, leaving 4 bases of the junction unmatched. CDR1 LGHDT and CDR2 YNNKEL come from the germline V gene (reference sequence). The CDR3 DNA reads as TGTGCCAGCAGCCAAGACCTAGCGGGAGCGGATGAGCAGTTCTTC. Translated, it gives CASSQDLAGADEQFF.

This clonotype was observed at least ten times. The chain carries TRBV19 and TRBJ2-7, with TRBD2 matching over 7 bases. Germline trimming cut 5 bases from V and 1 base from J; bases unmatched to any gene: 8. CDR1 is LNHDA, CDR2 SQIVND, per germline (reference sequence). The CDR3 spans 15 residues. The CDR3 bases are TGTGCCAGTAGTGTCGAGAGCGGGGCTTCCTACGAGCAGTACTTC. Protein sequence: CASSVESGASYEQYF.